Listed below are T cell receptor beta chains from one sample, sequenced in a study of cytotoxic CD8 clonotypes in ibrutinib-treated CLL. Generated by immunoSEQ multiplex PCR, the TCRdb table keeps only in-frame clones and is missing some. Here the sample spans tens of thousands of clones, roughly 84% being singletons. The specimen comprised PBMCs, sampled before ibrutinib treatment. The source of these receptors is a human donor with chronic lymphocytic leukemia. Each CDR3 is given with its conserved first and last residue. Fields, in order: clone size, J gene, V gene, D gene, CDR3 protein, CDR3 DNA. The D gene is left open where the match is weak. Size is stated for part of the rows, as once, few or many counts, or as a class when the clone is expanded.

>NA|TRBJ1-1|TRBV7-9|NA
CASSLARLNTEAFF
TGTGCCAGCAGCTTAGCGCGGTTGAACACTGAAGCTTTCTTT
>NA|TRBJ2-5|TRBV10-2|NA
CASSRGANWITQYF
TGCGCCAGCAGCAGAGGCGCCAACTGGATAACCCAGTACTTC
>few|TRBJ2-3|TRBV18|NA
CASSLWRGYTDTQYF
TGTGCCAGCTCACTATGGAGGGGATACACAGATACGCAGTATTTT
>NA|TRBJ1-5|TRBV4-1|NA
CASSQDWGPGTAENEPQHF
TGCGCCAGCAGCCAAGATTGGGGGCCCGGGACGGCTGAGAATGAGCCCCAGCATTTT
>NA|TRBJ2-1|TRBV6-5|NA
CASTSFQGNEQFF
TGTGCCAGCACCTCTTTCCAGGGAAATGAGCAGTTCTTC
>NA|TRBJ2-1|TRBV4-3|NA
CASSQGLGEYNEQFF
TGCGCCAGCAGCCAAGGGTTGGGGGAGTACAATGAGCAGTTCTTC
>NA|TRBJ2-1|TRBV4-1|TRBD2
CASSQLKQRENNEQFF
TGCGCCAGCAGCCAACTAAAACAGCGGGAGAATAATGAGCAGTTCTTC
>NA|TRBJ2-7|TRBV28|NA
CASTYSSYEQYF
TGTGCCAGCACCTATAGCTCCTACGAGCAGTACTTC
>NA|TRBJ1-2|TRBV28|NA
CASRLLQGGYTF
TGTGCCAGCAGGTTGCTACAGGGTGGCTACACCTTC
>NA|TRBJ2-5|TRBV27|NA
CASSFLRSETQYF
TGTGCCAGCAGTTTCCTCCGGTCAGAGACCCAGTACTTC
>NA|TRBJ2-7|TRBV7-9|TRBD2
CASSLQLAGPEQYF
TGTGCCAGCAGCTTACAACTAGCGGGACCCGAGCAGTACTTC
>NA|TRBJ1-2|TRBV11-2|TRBD1
CASSPDDRGVYGYTF
TGTGCCAGCAGCCCAGACGACAGGGGAGTGTATGGCTACACCTTC
>few|TRBJ2-7|TRBV5-4|NA
CASSSPGRGTFYEQYF
TGTGCCAGCAGCTCCCCTGGGCGGGGGACATTCTACGAGCAGTACTTC
>NA|TRBJ2-1|TRBV4-3|TRBD2
CASALTSGHNEQFF
TGCGCCAGCGCGTTGACTAGCGGTCACAATGAGCAGTTCTTC
>NA|TRBJ2-1|TRBV6-5|NA
CASSFAGSYNEQFF
TGTGCCAGCAGTTTCGCCGGCTCCTACAATGAGCAGTTCTTC
>NA|TRBJ2-7|TRBV6-6|TRBD2
CASSWETSGRYEQYF
TGTGCCAGCAGTTGGGAGACTAGCGGAAGATACGAGCAGTACTTC
>NA|TRBJ1-1|TRBV14|NA
CASSPYLTATEAFF
TGTGCCAGCAGCCCTTATTTGACAGCAACTGAAGCTTTCTTT
>NA|TRBJ1-5|TRBV19|NA
CATIGPEGYQPQHF
TGTGCCACCATAGGACCCGAAGGGTATCAGCCCCAGCATTTT
>NA|TRBJ2-3|TRBV6-1|TRBD1
CASSDRQGAGDTQYF
TGTGCCAGCAGTGATCGACAGGGGGCAGGGGATACGCAGTATTTT
>once|TRBJ1-4|TRBV5-5|NA
CASSAQTATNEKLFF
TGTGCCAGCAGTGCCCAAACTGCAACTAATGAAAAACTGTTTTTT
>NA|TRBJ1-2|TRBV30|NA
CAWSRRGYGYTF
TGTGCCTGGAGTAGAAGGGGGTACGGCTACACCTTC
>NA|TRBJ2-7|TRBV5-4|TRBD1
CASSKWTGGYEQYF
TGTGCCAGCAGCAAGTGGACAGGGGGCTACGAGCAGTACTTC
>NA|TRBJ1-2|TRBV11-2|TRBD1
CASSLGGTVGYTF
TGTGCCAGCAGCTTAGGCGGGACAGTCGGCTACACCTTC